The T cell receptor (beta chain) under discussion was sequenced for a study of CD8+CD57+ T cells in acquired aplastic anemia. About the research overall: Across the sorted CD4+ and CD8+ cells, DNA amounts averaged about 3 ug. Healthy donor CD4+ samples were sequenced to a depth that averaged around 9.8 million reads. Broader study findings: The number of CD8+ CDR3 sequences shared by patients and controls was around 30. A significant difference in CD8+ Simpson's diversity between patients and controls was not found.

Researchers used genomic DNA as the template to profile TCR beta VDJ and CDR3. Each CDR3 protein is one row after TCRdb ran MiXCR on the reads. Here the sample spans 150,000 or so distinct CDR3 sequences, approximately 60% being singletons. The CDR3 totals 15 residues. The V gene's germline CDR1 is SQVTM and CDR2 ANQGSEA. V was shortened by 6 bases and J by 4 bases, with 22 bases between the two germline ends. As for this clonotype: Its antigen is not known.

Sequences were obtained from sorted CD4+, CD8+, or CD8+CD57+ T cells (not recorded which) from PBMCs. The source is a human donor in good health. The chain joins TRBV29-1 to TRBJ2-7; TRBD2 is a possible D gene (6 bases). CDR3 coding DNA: TGCAGCGTGACCGATCCGGGACTGGGTCTGTACGAGCAGTACTTC. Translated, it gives CSVTDPGLGLYEQYF.